Each of the 21 T cell receptor beta chains below was sequenced from the same sample in a study of cytomegalovirus exposure and HLA in healthy donors. The PCR contained 60 Vbeta and 13 Jbeta primers. Here immunoSEQ multiplex PCR was the method, and the copy in TCRdb shows in-frame clones only, minus some. This table holds about 250,000 clones, 75% to 85% found once. Specimen: PBMCs. The receptors originated from a girl aged 2-9 years in good health and CMV-seronegative.

This clone appeared a single time. The chain employs TRBV5-8 and TRBJ2-3; D possibly corresponds to TRBD2 (6 bases). V was pared by 0 bases and J by 5 bases, with 13 bases between. This CDR3 region has 15 residues. Germline V gene lookup returns CDR1 SGHTS and CDR2 YDEGEE. CDR3 residues: CASSLAGSGLDTQYF. The CDR3 bases are TGTGCCAGCAGCTTGGCCGGGAGTGGTTTAGATACGCAGTATTTT.

The V and J genes are TRBV10-1 and TRBJ1-1, with D possibly matching TRBD1 (5 bases). The CDR3 totals 15 residues. The germline V and J ends were trimmed by 0 bases and 8 bases, with 16 bases remaining between them. CDR1 and CDR2 (germline): WNHNN, SYGVQD (reference sequence). In DNA form, the CDR3 reads TGCGCCAGCAGTGAGTCGCGTGGGGCAGGCGCCGAAGCTTTCTTT. Protein sequence: CASSESRGAGAEAFF.

This rearrangement joins TRBV7-8 to TRBJ1-1; D gene ambiguous. V lost 1 base and J 1 base, leaving 4 bases between the germline ends. This CDR3 has 13 residues. Germline lookup yields CDR1 SGHVS and CDR2 FQNEAQ. The CDR3 sequence: CASSLGRNTEAFF. CDR3 DNA sequence: TGTGCCAGCAGCTTAGGGAGGAACACTGAAGCTTTCTTT.

The chain recombines TRBV5-1 with TRBJ2-5, with 8 bases that match TRBD2. The V gene end was trimmed by 4 bases and the J gene end by 5 bases; junction bases not matched to a gene: 4. Germline loops: CDR1 SGHRS, CDR2 YFSETQ. The CDR3 runs 13 residues. CDR3 protein: CASSAGLVETQYF. CDR3 DNA: TGCGCCAGCAGCGCGGGACTAGTCGAGACCCAGTACTTC.

The chain links TRBV2 to TRBJ2-7; the match to TRBD2 covers 10 bases. V lost 3 bases, J lost 4 bases, and 9 bases stayed unmatched. CDR1 and CDR2 (germline): SNHLY, FYNNEI. The CDR3 spans 16 residues. The CDR3: CASSEESGRAWYEQYF. The DNA of the CDR3 is TGTGCCAGCAGTGAGGAGAGCGGGAGGGCCTGGTACGAGCAGTACTTC.

The V and J genes are TRBV6-6 and TRBJ2-7; 12 nucleotides line up with TRBD2. J gave up 7 bases and V 5 bases, and 9 bases lay outside the gene matches. The CDR3 covers 15 residues. From germline, CDR1 is MNHNY and CDR2 SVGAGI (reference sequence). The CDR3 region has the DNA TGTGCCAGCAGTGCTAGCGGGAGGGCCTCGGGGGAGCAGTACTTC. It specifies CASSASGRASGEQYF.

Comments on this clone: Other DNA sequences in the sample encode the same CDR3. The rearrangement links TRBV27 to TRBJ2-7, with unresolved D. CDR1 MNHEY and CDR2 SMNVEV come from the germline V gene (reference sequence). CDR3 size: 13 residues. With 2 bases removed from V and 2 bases from J, the gap between germline ends came to 7 bases. In DNA, the CDR3 is TGTGCCAGCAGTTTAACATCTGCCTACGAGCAGTACTTC. This sequence encodes CASSLTSAYEQYF.

This clone is a singleton in its sample. V is TRBV28 and J is TRBJ2-7; D perhaps matches TRBD1 (7 bases). The V end was cut by 6 bases, the J end by 1 base, with 10 bases between. The CDR3 extends over 13 amino acids. The germline gives CDR1 MDHEN, CDR2 SYDVKM. CDR3: CASRQGGSYEQYF. CDR3 coding DNA: TGTGCCAGCAGGCAGGGGGGATCCTACGAGCAGTACTTC. Complete variable domain (other parts from reference TRBV28 and TRBJ2-7): DVKVTQSSRYLVKRTGEKVFLECVQDMDHENMFWYRQDPGLGLRLIYFSYDVKMKEKGDIPEGYSVSREKKERFSLILESASTNQTSMYLCASRQGGSYEQYFGPGTRLTVT.

The V gene is TRBV10-2, the J gene TRBJ1-2; 7 nucleotides line up with TRBD1. Trimming removed 4 bases from V and 5 bases from J; junction bases left unmatched: 10. This CDR3 contains 15 residues. Germline lookup yields CDR1 WSHSY and CDR2 SAAADI. As DNA, the CDR3 is TGCGCCAGCAGTGTGGACGGAGGGGGCCTTTATGGCTACACCTTC. It is translated as CASSVDGGGLYGYTF.

Only one count was recorded for this clone. The chain is built from TRBV18 and TRBJ2-7, with 10 positions matching TRBD2. From germline, CDR1 is KGHSH and CDR2 LQKENI. After removal of 3 bases from V and 3 bases from J, the junction contained 2 bases not matched to a gene. There are 14 residues in the CDR3. This CDR3 reads CASSPWTSGYEQYF. In DNA, the CDR3 is TGTGCCAGCTCACCTTGGACTAGCGGCTACGAGCAGTACTTC.

The chain combines TRBV18 with TRBJ2-5; maybe TRBD2 (6 bases). With 4 bases removed from V and 4 bases from J, the gap between germline ends came to 10 bases. There are 13 residues in the CDR3. Germline V gives CDR1 KGHSH, CDR2 LQKENI. CDR3 DNA: TGTGCCAGCTCACAGGGGAGGAGAGAGACCCAGTACTTC. It specifies CASSQGRRETQYF.

As DNA, the CDR3 is TGCGCCAGCAGTCAATTTTCAGACCCCAGGAAGACTAGCGGGTACAATGAGCAGTTCTTC. As protein: CASSQFSDPRKTSGYNEQFF. This chain connects TRBV23-1 to TRBJ2-1, with TRBD2 matching 10 bases. TRBV23-1 is an ORF, with its function uncertain. The CDR3 runs to 20 residues. After removal of 1 base from V and 4 bases from J, the junction contained 16 bases not matched to a gene.

V and J are TRBV5-1 and TRBJ2-1; TRBD2 might be the D (6 bases). Germline assignment: CDR1 SGHRS and CDR2 YFSETQ. The CDR3 is made up of 15 amino acids. Between the trimmed V and J ends, which lost 0 bases and 3 bases, there was a span of 10 bases. Here the CDR3 reads CASSLVSTSYNEQFF. CDR3 coding DNA: TGCGCCAGCAGCTTGGTGTCGACTAGCTACAATGAGCAGTTCTTC.

The chain uses TRBV5-1 and TRBJ2-5; 11 bases map to TRBD1. Germline CDR1 and CDR2: SGHRS and YFSETQ. The CDR3 covers 15 residues. Trimming at V came to 1 base and at J to 4 bases, leaving 3 bases not matched to a gene. The chain's CDR3 is CASSLFGTGGETQYF. DNA of the CDR3: TGCGCCAGCAGCTTGTTCGGGACAGGGGGAGAGACCCAGTACTTC.

The chain carries TRBV11-2 and TRBJ2-4; 11 bases match TRBD2. This CDR3 comprises 18 residues. V lost 5 bases to trimming and J lost 6 bases; unmatched junction nucleotides: 15. Looked up from germline, CDR1 is SGHAT and CDR2 is FQNNGV. DNA for the CDR3: TGTGCCAGCAGCCCCTACTCCATACTAGCGGGGGACGGAAACATTCAGTACTTC. Translation: CASSPYSILAGDGNIQYF.

The V and J genes are TRBV11-2 and TRBJ2-1, with D perhaps matching TRBD2 (6 bases). This CDR3 is built from 17 residues. The germline V gene has CDR1 SGHAT and CDR2 FQNNGV. V lost 5 bases, J lost 6 bases, and 23 bases lay in between. This chain's CDR3 is CASSARPGSVGGNEQFF. The CDR3 DNA reads as TGTGCCAGCAGCGCTCGTCCTGGTAGTGTGGGGGGCAATGAGCAGTTCTTC.

The chain has TRBV6-1 and TRBJ1-4; the D gene is possibly TRBD1 (5 bases). The germline gives CDR1 MNHNS, CDR2 SASEGT. This CDR3 comprises 17 residues. V shed 4 bases and J shed 8 bases, with 23 bases lying between them. The CDR3 nucleotides read TGTGCCAGCAGTGCCTACCCCCAGGCGGGGCCTGGGGAAAAACTGTTTTTT. Encoded protein: CASSAYPQAGPGEKLFF.

Remarks on this clone: An end of the junction does not agree with germline; a read error may underlie this. This chain connects TRBV7-9 to TRBJ1-3, with D unresolved. Germline V gene lookup returns CDR1 SEHNR and CDR2 FQNEAQ (reference sequence). The CDR3 contains 17 residues. The CDR3 loop is CSSSSNLVRVRGNTIYF. DNA of the CDR3: TGTTCCAGCAGCTCAAACTTAGTTCGGGTGAGAGGAAACACCATATATTTT.

The chain carries TRBV2 and TRBJ1-1; D perhaps matches TRBD1 (6 bases). This CDR3 comprises 15 residues. V lost 7 bases and J lost 7, with 22 bases in between. Per germline, CDR1 SNHLY and CDR2 FYNNEI. The CDR3 sequence is CASNLQGVGLLEAFF. The CDR3, as DNA: TGTGCCAGCAATCTACAGGGCGTGGGTCTGCTTGAAGCTTTCTTT.

This clone came up a few times. V gene TRBV10-2 combines with J gene TRBJ2-7, with 8 bases fitting TRBD1. The CDR3 totals 15 residues. Losses at the gene ends were 8 bases for V and 4 bases for J; bases not matched to a gene: 13. Germline CDR1 is WSHSY and CDR2 is SAAADI. This CDR3 reads CASSTTGTGAYEQYF. The CDR3 region has the DNA TGCGCCAGCTCTACGACCGGGACAGGAGCGTACGAGCAGTACTTC.

The V gene is TRBV5-6, the J gene TRBJ1-2; D remains unclear. CDR1 is SGHDT and CDR2 is YYEEEE in the germline V gene. Trimming stripped 2 bases from V and 0 bases from J, with 5 bases between. The CDR3 totals 13 residues. The CDR3 DNA reads TGTGCCAGCAGCTTCGTAGCTAACTATGGCTACACCTTC. This translates into CASSFVANYGYTF.